Below are 21 T cell receptor beta chains sequenced from a single sample in a study of blood T cell repertoires in COVID-19. Assay used: immunoSEQ multiplex PCR; TCRdb lists only in-frame clones, some missing. The sample has more than 80,000 clones, more than 85% seen once; the top ten hold over 4%. The sample consisted of peripheral blood. These receptor sequences come from a man in his forties or fifties with acute or convalescent COVID-19.

V is TRBV15 and J is TRBJ1-3; D is ambiguous. CDR3 length equals 13 residues. Germline values: CDR1 LNHNV, CDR2 YYDKDF (reference sequence). V lost 0 bases and J 6 bases, leaving 6 bases between the germline ends. The CDR3 DNA reads as TGTGCCACCAGCAGAGATCGGGAAAACACCATATATTTT. Translation: CATSRDRENTIYF. The variable domain in full, completed from reference TRBV15 and TRBJ1-3, reads DAMVIQNPRYQVTQFGKPVTLSCSQTLNHNVMYWYQQKSSQAPKLLFHYYDKDFNNEADTPDNFQSRRPNTSFCFLDIRSPGLGDTAMYLCATSRDRENTIYFGEGSWLTVV.

V gene TRBV9 combines with J gene TRBJ1-4; TRBD1 matches at 8 bases. Germline loops: CDR1 SGDLS, CDR2 YYNGEE. After removal of 2 bases from V and 8 bases from J, the junction contained 11 bases not matched to a gene. The CDR3 loop spans 16 amino acids. The CDR3: CASSVDQGARGEKLFF. CDR3 DNA sequence: TGTGCCAGCAGCGTGGATCAGGGGGCGCGAGGGGAAAAACTGTTTTTT.

This clone has a single count. V is TRBV5-1 and J is TRBJ2-4, with 8 bases aligning to TRBD1. Germline lookup yields CDR1 SGHRS and CDR2 YFSETQ. The CDR3 totals 14 residues. J lost 9 bases, V lost 0 bases, and 5 bases had no gene match. The CDR3 nucleotides are TGCGCCAGCAGCTTGGAAGGACAGGGTGGCATTCAGTACTTC. It encodes CASSLEGQGGIQYF.

As regards this clone: At one of its ends the junction is not consistent with the germline gene, which may arise from a read error. Other nucleotide sequences in the sample specify the same CDR3. The chain has TRBV6-5 and TRBJ1-2; no definite D call. The CDR3 contains 13 residues. CDR1 and CDR2 from the germline V gene are MNHEY and SVGAGI. The CDR3 spells CASSLGLNYGYTF. In nucleotides, the CDR3 is TGTGCCAGCAGCCTAGGCCTTAACTACGGCTACACCTTC.

The chain joins TRBV5-5 to TRBJ2-4; D perhaps matches TRBD1 (6 bases). Germline loops: CDR1 SGHKS, CDR2 YYEKEE (reference sequence). Between the trimmed V and J ends, which lost 4 bases and 1 base, there was a span of 12 bases. CDR3 length: 15 amino acids. CDR3 nucleotides: TGTGCCAGCAGCGGGGGCGCGGAGGCCAAAAACATTCAGTACTTC. Protein sequence: CASSGGAEAKNIQYF.

This clone turned up a few times. This chain joins TRBV7-9 and TRBJ2-5, with TRBD2 identical over 7 bases. The CDR3 runs to 17 residues. With 5 bases clipped from V and 2 bases from J, the junction kept 14 bases outside the gene matches. Germline loops: CDR1 SEHNR, CDR2 FQNEAQ (reference sequence). The CDR3 DNA reads TGTGCCAGCAGCCTACAATCGGGACGGGGAGGGCAAGAGACCCAGTACTTC. Its protein product is CASSLQSGRGGQETQYF.

This chain joins TRBV10-3 and TRBJ2-5, with 10 bases fitting TRBD2. Per the germline V gene, CDR1 is ENHRY and CDR2 is SYGVKD. This CDR3 is built from 14 residues. V dropped 9 bases and J dropped 4; count of bases not matched to a gene: 8. In nucleotides, the CDR3 is TGTGCCATAAAAGGGACTAGCGAGCGAGAGACCCAGTACTTC. Translation: CAIKGTSERETQYF.

This chain connects TRBV15 to TRBJ1-5; the D is unclear. Trimming left V 0 bases short and J 4 bases short, with 10 bases between. The CDR3 length is 15 residues. Germline V CDR1 and CDR2: LNHNV, YYDKDF (reference sequence). The CDR3 here is CATSRDGLENQPQHF. CDR3 DNA sequence: TGTGCCACCAGCAGAGATGGCTTGGAGAATCAGCCCCAGCATTTT.

The chain combines TRBV19 with TRBJ1-1; no clear D. Germline CDR1 and CDR2: LNHDA and SQIVND (reference sequence). Trimming stripped 3 bases from V and 1 base from J, with 9 bases between. The CDR3 sequence is 14 residues long. CDR3 loop: CASSISTSNTEAFF. DNA for the CDR3: TGTGCCAGTAGTATTAGCACTTCGAACACTGAAGCTTTCTTT.

The sample holds one count of this clone. The gene calls are TRBV3-1 (or the pseudogene TRBV3-2) and TRBJ2-7; 9 nucleotides line up with TRBD1. Germline CDR1 is LGHDT and CDR2 is YNNKEL (reference sequence). Germline trimming cut 2 bases from V and 6 bases from J; bases unmatched to any gene: 14. The CDR3 is made up of 17 amino acids. The CDR3 DNA reads as TGTGCCAGCAGCCAACCGCCCGGGGGGACAGGGTTCTCCGAGCAGTACTTC. This translates into CASSQPPGGTGFSEQYF.

The gene calls are TRBV11-3 and TRBJ2-1; 7 bases are a match to TRBD1. Germline V CDR1 and CDR2: SGHNT, YENEEA. The CDR3 extends over 15 amino acids. J lost 2 bases, V lost 5 bases, and 6 bases had no gene match. In DNA form, the CDR3 reads TGTGCCAGCAGCCGGGCGACAGGGACCTACAATGAGCAGTTCTTC. This encodes CASSRATGTYNEQFF.

This chain links TRBV5-1 with TRBJ1-2; 10 bases line up with TRBD1. This CDR3 is 16 amino acids long. The germline CDR1 and CDR2 sequences are SGHRS and YFSETQ. Unmatched junction bases numbered 10, after V lost 4 bases and J lost 4 bases. The CDR3 sequence is CASSMTRDRGSYGYTF. As DNA, the CDR3 is TGCGCCAGCAGCATGACCCGGGACAGGGGTTCCTATGGCTACACCTTC.

This clone was recorded once. This chain joins TRBV9 and TRBJ1-1; no clear D gene. The CDR3 spans 15 residues. The V end was cut by 0 bases, the J end by 1 base, with 10 bases between. The V gene's germline CDR1 is SGDLS and CDR2 YYNGEE. The CDR3 protein is CASSVGSHTNTEAFF. The CDR3 coding sequence is TGTGCCAGCAGCGTAGGGTCACACACGAACACTGAAGCTTTCTTT. The variable domain in full, completed from reference TRBV9 and TRBJ1-1, reads DSGVTQTPKHLITATGQRVTLRCSPRSGDLSVYWYQQSLDQGLQFLIQYYNGEERAKGNILERFSAQQFPDLHSELNLSSLELGDSALYFCASSVGSHTNTEAFFGQGTRLTVV.

This chain links TRBV5-6 with TRBJ1-3, with D possibly being TRBD1 (6 bases). The CDR3 runs 13 residues. Germline values: CDR1 SGHDT, CDR2 YYEEEE. V was trimmed by 4 bases and J by 3 bases, leaving 8 bases between them. For the CDR3, the DNA is TGTGCCAGCAGCCGACAGGATGGAAACACCATATATTTT. This encodes CASSRQDGNTIYF.

This chain links TRBV30 with TRBJ2-7, with TRBD2 matching over 8 bases. The trim removed 4 bases at V and 3 bases at J, leaving 8 bases unmatched. The CDR3 runs to 14 residues. The V gene's germline CDR1 is GTSNPN and CDR2 SVGIG (reference sequence). CDR3: CAWTKTGGGYEQYF. Written as DNA, the CDR3 is TGTGCCTGGACCAAGACCGGGGGGGGCTACGAGCAGTACTTC.

The rearrangement uses TRBV6-2 or TRBV6-3 and TRBJ2-2; TRBD1 matches at 7 bases. J was trimmed by 7 bases and V by 4 bases; bases with no gene match: 3. Germline-derived CDR1 and CDR2 are MNHEY and SVGEGT. The CDR3 spans 13 residues. The CDR3, as DNA: TGTGCCAGCAGTTTAAGACAGGGCGGGGAGCTGTTTTTT. Its translation is CASSLRQGGELFF.

V gene TRBV6-5 combines with J gene TRBJ2-1; 9 bases line up with TRBD1. The CDR3 runs to 13 residues. Germline values: CDR1 MNHEY, CDR2 SVGAGI. V lost 8 bases and J lost 7; bases outside the gene matches: 6. The CDR3 sequence: CASRDRVRNEQFF. DNA for the CDR3: TGTGCCAGCCGGGACAGGGTAAGAAATGAGCAGTTCTTC.

The chain has TRBV28 and TRBJ2-7; perhaps TRBD2 as D (6 bases). The CDR3 has 14 amino acids. The ends were cut back, 3 bases at V and 6 bases at J, with 15 bases in the middle. Germline V lookup: CDR1 MDHEN, CDR2 SYDVKM. CDR3 nucleotide sequence: TGTGCCAGCAGTTTGAGGGCTAGCGTGGGCGAGCAGTACTTC. Translated: CASSLRASVGEQYF.

This chain connects TRBV19 to TRBJ1-1; the D gene is possibly TRBD1 (6 bases). Trimming pared 6 bases from V and 1 base from J, leaving 15 bases between. The germline V gene encodes CDR1 LNHDA and CDR2 SQIVND (reference sequence). This CDR3 comprises 15 residues. The DNA for the CDR3 is TGTGCCAGTAGCGCCGCCGGACAGACGAACACTGAAGCTTTCTTT. It translates to CASSAAGQTNTEAFF.

The rearrangement uses TRBV13 and TRBJ2-1; 10 bases agree with TRBD1. CDR1 and CDR2 (germline): PRHDT, FYEKMQ (reference sequence). This CDR3 spans 17 amino acids. The V segment lost 7 bases and the J segment 7 bases; nucleotides outside the gene matches: 16. The CDR3 DNA reads as TGTGCCAGCAACGACCGGGACAGGGGTCGCCCGGGGAATGAGCAGTTCTTC. Its translation: CASNDRDRGRPGNEQFF.

This clone occurred once. The chain recombines TRBV5-4 with TRBJ2-2; the match to TRBD1 covers 7 bases. Losses at the gene ends were 2 bases for V and 2 bases for J; bases not matched to a gene: 3. Germline CDR1 is SGHNT and CDR2 is YYREEE (reference sequence). This CDR3 spans 15 amino acids. CDR3 sequence: CASSFGTANTGELFF. The CDR3 region has the DNA TGTGCCAGCAGCTTCGGGACAGCTAACACCGGGGAGCTGTTTTTT.